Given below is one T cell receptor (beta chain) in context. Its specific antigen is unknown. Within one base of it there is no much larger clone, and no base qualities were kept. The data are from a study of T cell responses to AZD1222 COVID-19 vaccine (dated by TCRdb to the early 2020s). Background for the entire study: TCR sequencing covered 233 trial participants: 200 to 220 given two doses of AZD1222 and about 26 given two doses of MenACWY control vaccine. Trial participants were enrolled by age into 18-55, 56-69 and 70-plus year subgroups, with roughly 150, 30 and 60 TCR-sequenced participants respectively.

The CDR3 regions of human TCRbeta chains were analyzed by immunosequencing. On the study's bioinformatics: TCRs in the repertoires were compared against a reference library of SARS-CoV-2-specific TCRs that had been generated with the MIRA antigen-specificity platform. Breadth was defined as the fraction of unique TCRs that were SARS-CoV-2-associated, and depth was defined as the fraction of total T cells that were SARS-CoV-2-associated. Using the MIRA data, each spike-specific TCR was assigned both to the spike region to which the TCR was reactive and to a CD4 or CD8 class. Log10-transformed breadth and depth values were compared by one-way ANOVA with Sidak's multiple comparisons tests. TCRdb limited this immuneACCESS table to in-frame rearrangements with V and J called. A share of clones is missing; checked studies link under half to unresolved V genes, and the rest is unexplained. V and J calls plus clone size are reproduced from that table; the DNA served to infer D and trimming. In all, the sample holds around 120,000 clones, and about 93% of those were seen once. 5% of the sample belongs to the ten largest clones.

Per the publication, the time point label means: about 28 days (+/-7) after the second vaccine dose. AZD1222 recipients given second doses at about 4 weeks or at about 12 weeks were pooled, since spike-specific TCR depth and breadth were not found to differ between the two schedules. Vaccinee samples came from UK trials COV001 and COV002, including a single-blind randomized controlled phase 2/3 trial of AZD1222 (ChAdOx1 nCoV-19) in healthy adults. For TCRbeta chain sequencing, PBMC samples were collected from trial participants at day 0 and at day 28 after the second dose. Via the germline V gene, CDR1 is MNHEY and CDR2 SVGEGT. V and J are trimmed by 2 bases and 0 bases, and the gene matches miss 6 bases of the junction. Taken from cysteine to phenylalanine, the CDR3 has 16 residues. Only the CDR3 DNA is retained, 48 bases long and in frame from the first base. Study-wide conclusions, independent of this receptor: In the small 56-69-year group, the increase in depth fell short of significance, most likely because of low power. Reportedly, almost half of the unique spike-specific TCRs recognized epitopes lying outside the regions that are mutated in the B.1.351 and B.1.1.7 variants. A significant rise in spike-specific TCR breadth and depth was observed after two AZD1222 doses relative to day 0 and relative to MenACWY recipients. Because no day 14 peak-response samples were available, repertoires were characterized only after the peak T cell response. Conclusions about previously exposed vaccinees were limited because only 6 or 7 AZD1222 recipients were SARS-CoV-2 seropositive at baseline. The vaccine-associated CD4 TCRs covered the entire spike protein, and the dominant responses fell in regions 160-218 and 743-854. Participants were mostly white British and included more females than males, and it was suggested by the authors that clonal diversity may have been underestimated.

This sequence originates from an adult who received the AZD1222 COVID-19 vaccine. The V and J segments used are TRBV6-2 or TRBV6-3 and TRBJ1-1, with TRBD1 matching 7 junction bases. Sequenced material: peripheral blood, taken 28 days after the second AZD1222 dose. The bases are TGTGCCAGCAGTTACCAGGGGACAGAGATGAACACTGAAGCTTTCTTT. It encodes CASSYQGTEMNTEAFF.